This passage covers 16 T cell receptor beta chains from one sample sequenced in a study of CD8+CD57+ T cells in acquired aplastic anemia. TCR beta VDJ combinations and CDR3 sequences were profiled from genomic DNA. A single record per CDR3 protein comes from TCRdb applying MiXCR to the reads. Among some 200,000 distinct CDR3 sequences, less than 60% were seen once, and the ten largest hold around 1.8%. Patients sequenced had flow cytometry evidence of CD8+CD57+ cell expansion. The sequencing sample was made of sorted CD4+, CD8+, or CD8+CD57+ T cells (not recorded which) from PBMCs. Receptors originate from a human donor with aplastic anemia.

This chain links TRBV11-1 with TRBJ1-3; TRBD1 might be the D (6 bases). Germline CDR1 reads SGHAT; CDR2 reads FQDESV (reference sequence). V lost 2 bases, J lost 0 bases, and 14 bases lay in between. This CDR3 contains 17 residues. CDR3 nucleotide sequence: TGTGCCAGCAGCTTATGGCGACAGGATCGCTCTGGAAACACCATATATTTT. Translating it yields CASSLWRQDRSGNTIYF.

This clonotype was seen at least ten times. This sequence joins TRBV19 and TRBJ1-4; D not resolved. The V end was cut by 3 bases, the J end by 0 bases, with 20 bases between. The germline V gene has CDR1 LNHDA and CDR2 SQIVND (reference sequence). This CDR3 contains 19 residues. The CDR3 loop reads CASSIGVRRRGATNEKLFF. DNA of the CDR3: TGTGCCAGTAGTATTGGAGTTAGGAGGCGCGGGGCAACTAATGAAAAACTGTTTTTT. Using reference TRBV19 and TRBJ1-4 for the parts outside the CDR3, the full variable domain is DGGITQSPKYLFRKEGQNVTLSCEQNLNHDAMYWYRQDPGQGLRLIYYSQIVNDFQKGDIAEGYSVSREKKESFPLTVTSAQKNPTAFYLCASSIGVRRRGATNEKLFFGSGTQLSVL.

This clonotype was found many times. This chain links TRBV9 with TRBJ2-3; 7 positions match TRBD2. J lost 4 bases, V lost 0 bases, and 5 bases had no gene match. Germline CDR1 is SGDLS and CDR2 is YYNGEE. This CDR3 region has 15 residues. For the CDR3, the DNA is TGTGCCAGCAGCGTAGTCGGGAGGACCCCAGATACGCAGTATTTT. This translates into CASSVVGRTPDTQYF.

On this clonotype itself: A much larger clonotype is one base distant, so this may be a read error. The chain joins TRBV20-1 to TRBJ2-7; TRBD2 matches 11 bases. This CDR3 spans 16 amino acids. CDR1 DFQATT and CDR2 SNEGSKA come from the germline V gene (reference sequence). J lost 4 bases, V lost 3 bases, and 11 bases had no gene match. CDR3 loop: CSARGALAGALYEQYF. CDR3 sequence (DNA): TGCAGTGCTAGGGGCGCACTAGCGGGAGCGTTATACGAGCAGTACTTC.

Remarks on this clonotype: The junction and the germline gene differ at one end; a read error may be behind it. The chain has TRBV7-7 and TRBJ2-7; 7 nucleotides align to TRBD2. The length of the CDR3 is 13 residues. The germline V gene has CDR1 SSHAT and CDR2 FNYEAQ (reference sequence). The CDR3 DNA reads TGTGCTAGCAGCCCAAAGTTGCGGGGGGAGCAGTACTTC. Residues: CASSPKLRGEQYF.

On this clonotype: Mismatch with germline at one junction end may stem from a read error. The chain couples TRBV7-9 to TRBJ2-7; 8 nucleotides match TRBD1. The CDR3 has 15 residues. Germline V lookup: CDR1 SEHNR, CDR2 FQNEAQ (reference sequence). In nucleotides, the CDR3 is TGCGCCAGCAGCCAGCTACAGGGGGGTCCCTACGAGCAGTACTTC. Its protein is CASSQLQGGPYEQYF.

The gene calls are TRBV7-2 and TRBJ2-1; D is ambiguous. Per germline, CDR1 SGHTA and CDR2 FQGNSA. V was clipped by 0 bases and J by 1 base, with 7 bases between them. CDR3 length equals 15 residues. CDR3 sequence: CASSLAYASYNEQFF. In DNA form, the CDR3 reads TGTGCCAGCAGCTTAGCCTACGCTTCCTACAATGAGCAGTTCTTC.

The chain employs TRBV18 and TRBJ2-3, with D unclear. Germline CDR1 is KGHSH and CDR2 is LQKENI. CDR3 length: 15 residues. V was cut by 2 bases and J by 7 bases, with 16 bases left in between. The CDR3 DNA reads as TGTGCCAGCTCACCAGCGCTAGTGGTTACAAATACGCAGTATTTT. As protein: CASSPALVVTNTQYF.

This clonotype has ten or more counts. The V call is TRBV5-1, the J call TRBJ2-1; D assignment may be TRBD1 or TRBD2 (8 bases each). The CDR3 sequence is 16 residues long. CDR1 and CDR2 (germline): SGHRS, YFSETQ. Between the trimmed V and J ends, which lost 6 bases and 3 bases, there was a span of 19 bases. The CDR3 loop reads CASTPGGGRIYNEQFF. The CDR3 DNA reads as TGCGCCAGCACACCAGGGGGCGGGAGGATCTACAATGAGCAGTTCTTC.

The chain joins TRBV2 to TRBJ2-1; 11 nucleotides match TRBD1. This CDR3 contains 16 residues. V lost 3 bases and J lost 7; bases outside the gene matches: 8. CDR1 and CDR2 (germline): SNHLY, FYNNEI. In DNA, the CDR3 is TGTGCCAGCAGTGAGGGGGGGACAGGGGGATTGAATGAGCAGTTCTTC. Protein sequence: CASSEGGTGGLNEQFF.

This clonotype was observed many times. The gene calls are TRBV11-2 and TRBJ2-5; D possibly corresponds to TRBD1 (6 bases). Germline CDR1 and CDR2: SGHAT and FQNNGV. The CDR3 runs to 14 residues. V was clipped by 4 bases and J by 5 bases, with 14 bases between them. CDR3 in amino acids: CASSSLRGRETQYF. CDR3 in DNA: TGTGCCAGCAGCTCCCTCAGGGGCCGTGAGACCCAGTACTTC.

The chain uses TRBV7-9 and TRBJ1-2; unclear D gene. V was trimmed by 7 bases and J by 2 bases, leaving 8 bases between them. The CDR3 extends over 12 amino acids. Germline V lookup: CDR1 SEHNR, CDR2 FQNEAQ (reference sequence). CDR3 in amino acids: CASTGTNYGYTF. The CDR3 coding sequence is TGTGCCAGCACTGGCACAAACTATGGCTACACCTTC.

This clonotype was found many times. This chain uses TRBV7-2 with TRBJ1-1, with unresolved D. There are 13 residues in the CDR3. Trimming removed 3 bases at V and 7 bases at J, with 12 bases between. Germline assignment: CDR1 SGHTA and CDR2 FQGNSA. CDR3 nucleotides: TGTGCCAGCAGCTTGGGAGTCACCTTTGAAGCTTTCTTT. Its protein is CASSLGVTFEAFF.

Worth noting for this clonotype: Since a much larger clone is just one base distant, this may be a read error. The chain joins TRBV7-9 to TRBJ1-1, with D possibly being TRBD1 (5 bases). This CDR3 is 14 amino acids long. The germline V gene has CDR1 SEHNR and CDR2 FQNEAQ (reference sequence). CDR3 sequence reads: CASSQTGWVTEALF. In nucleotides, the CDR3 is TGTGCCAGCAGCCAAACAGGTTGGGTCACTGAAGCTCTCTTT.

The V call is TRBV19, the J call TRBJ1-5; D unclear. CDR3 length equals 9 residues. Germline lookup yields CDR1 LNHDA and CDR2 SQIVND (reference sequence). The CDR3 protein is CDYDQPQHF. Written as DNA, the CDR3 is TGTGATTATGATCAGCCCCAGCATTTT.

This clonotype appeared a few times. This chain joins TRBV3-1 and TRBJ2-1; TRBD2 aligns across 14 bases. This CDR3 is 15 amino acids long. With 1 base clipped from V and 10 bases from J, the junction kept 3 bases outside the gene matches. Germline V gene lookup returns CDR1 LGHDT and CDR2 YNNKEL (reference sequence). The CDR3 here is CASSQGTSGGLEQFF. In nucleotides, the CDR3 is TGTGCCAGCAGCCAAGGGACTAGCGGGGGGTTGGAGCAGTTCTTC.